This T cell receptor (beta chain) was captured in a study of OX40 agonist ivuxolimab in advanced cancers. About this clone itself: The antigen is unknown.

TCRdb's table, derived via immunoSEQ multiplex PCR, lists solely in-frame clones and lacks some. The sample consists of about 89,000 clones, roughly 90% of them appearing once. Study-level results: Dose levels from 0.1 to 3.0 mg/kg saw CD4+ and CD8+ blood T cells expand clonally by week 6.

Germline V gene data show CDR1 as SGDLS and CDR2 as YYNGEE. The CDR3 is made up of 14 amino acids. The germline V and J ends were trimmed by 0 bases and 5 bases, with 9 bases remaining between them. The starting material was CD4+ or CD8+ T cells sorted from blood, obtained in a trial of the OX40 agonist ivuxolimab. This clonotype originated in an adult with an advanced solid tumor such as melanoma, head and neck, liver or kidney cancer. The chain carries TRBV9 and TRBJ2-1; D is tentatively TRBD1 or TRBD2 (5 bases each). The CDR3 loop is CASSVGGPNNEQFF. The CDR3 DNA is TGTGCCAGCAGCGTAGGGGGACCTAACAATGAGCAGTTCTTC.